The text below deals with one T cell receptor (beta chain). It has no known antigen specificity. Per-base qualities were not stored, and no clone one base away is much larger. The method was 5' RACE. TCRdb names NextSeq 500 as the instrument used. Unique molecular identifiers were attached to individual cDNA molecules in the TCR library protocol so that sequencing error and PCR bias could be corrected. TCR alpha and beta chains were both sequenced, and the abundances of alpha and beta sequences in each sample were closely correlated with each other. The authors' pipeline ran thus. Decombinator V4 was used to perform V gene, J gene and CDR3 annotation of TCR sequences. TCRs were defined as expanded if a significant change between any two time points was detected under a Poisson model with p below 0.0001. TCR abundances were normalised to the total number of TCRs sequenced per sample and expressed as counts per million. MAIT TCRs were defined by TRAV1-2 paired with TRAJ12, TRAJ20 or TRAJ33, and iNKT TCRs by TRAV10 paired with TRAJ18. VDJdb, accessed on 1 November 2021, was searched for TCRs annotated for CMV, EBV and SARS-CoV-2, and TCRs annotated for more than one antigen were excluded. TCRdb handled the public reads itself, with Q25 trimming in fastp and clone calling in MiXCR, and kept productive beta chains. Every entry covers one CDR3 protein and lists the most common genes and DNA from its rows. The V and J calls and clone size are TCRdb's, not the authors'. Here the sample has 65,000 to 90,000 distinct CDR3 sequences; approximately 13% occur a single time. Approximately 6.1% of the sample rests with the top ten.

This was a case-control study nested in a cohort of healthcare workers in London, UK, who had nasopharyngeal swab PCR tests and blood samples taken every week. Healthcare workers were enrolled in the week of the UK lockdown, from 23 to 31 March 2020, and were followed every week for up to about 16 weeks. CDR1 and CDR2, looked up from the germline V gene, are SQVTM and ANQGSEA. Trimming takes 4 bases from V and 1 base from J, and the germline ends sit 7 bases apart. The CDR3, from cysteine to phenylalanine, totals 12 residues. The entry retains the CDR3 DNA only, 36 bases that are in frame from base 1. The data derive from a study of early T cells in non-severe SARS-CoV-2 infection (dated by TCRdb to about 2021). The study in broad terms: Because TCR sequencing relied on bulk RNA taken from unsorted whole blood, pairing of alpha and beta chains was not possible. What the research found in general, with its limitations: VDJdb matching was skewed toward anti-spike CD8 responses, so virus-specific expansions were likely underestimated and private and CD4 specificities were missed.

This TCR was sampled from an adult who was a healthcare worker with PCR-confirmed SARS-CoV-2 infection or an uninfected control (not recorded which). The chain is made from TRBV29-1 and TRBJ1-1, with the D gene uncertain. Sequencing used whole blood. The nucleotide sequence reads TGCAGCGTTGCACCTTCGAACACTGAAGCTTTCTTT. Its protein product is CSVAPSNTEAFF.